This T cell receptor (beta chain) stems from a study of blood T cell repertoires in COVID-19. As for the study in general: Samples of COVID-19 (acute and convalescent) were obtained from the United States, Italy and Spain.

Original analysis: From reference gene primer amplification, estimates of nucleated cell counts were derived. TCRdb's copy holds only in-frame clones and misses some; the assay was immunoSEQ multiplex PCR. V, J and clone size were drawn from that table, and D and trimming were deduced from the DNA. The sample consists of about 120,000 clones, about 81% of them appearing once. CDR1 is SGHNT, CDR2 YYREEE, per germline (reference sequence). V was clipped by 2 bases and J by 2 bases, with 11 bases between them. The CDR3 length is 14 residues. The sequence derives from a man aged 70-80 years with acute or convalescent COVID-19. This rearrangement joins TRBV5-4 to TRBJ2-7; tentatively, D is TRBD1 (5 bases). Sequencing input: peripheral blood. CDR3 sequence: CASSLAGNTYEQYF. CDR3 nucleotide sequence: TGTGCCAGCAGCTTAGCAGGGAACACCTACGAGCAGTACTTC.